Presented here are 23 T cell receptor beta chains from one specimen sequenced in a study of T cell repertoires in cytomegalovirus infection. TCRdb reprocessed the reads with MiXCR, giving one entry per CDR3 protein. The sample lists a few hundred thousand distinct CDR3 sequences, more than 15% occurring once. The sequenced sample consisted of CD8+ T cells from PBMCs. These receptors all come from a human donor in good health (CMV status not recorded). Some clones in this sample may be carry-over from other donors' samples.

This clonotype was detected a few times. V is TRBV5-5 and J is TRBJ2-2, with D possibly matching TRBD2 (6 bases). The CDR3 extends over 16 amino acids. Trimming shortened V by 2 bases and J by 0 bases, and 11 bases separated the two germline ends. Germline V gives CDR1 SGHKS, CDR2 YYEKEE (reference sequence). In DNA form, the CDR3 reads TGTGCCAGCAGCTTCGCAGGACTATCGAACACCGGGGAGCTGTTTTTT. Protein sequence: CASSFAGLSNTGELFF.

This sequence joins TRBV9 and TRBJ1-4; TRBD1 aligns across 7 bases. CDR3 length equals 13 residues. Germline loops: CDR1 SGDLS, CDR2 YYNGEE. The V gene end was trimmed by 3 bases and the J gene end by 7 bases; junction bases not matched to a gene: 3. This CDR3 is CASSGGGSEKLFF. CDR3 DNA: TGTGCCAGCAGCGGAGGGGGCTCTGAAAAACTGTTTTTT.

This clonotype occurred a few times. This chain joins TRBV6-5 and TRBJ2-7, with a possible D match to TRBD1 (6 bases). CDR3 length: 13 amino acids. Trimming shortened V by 6 bases and J by 2 bases, and 11 bases separated the two germline ends. Germline CDR1 and CDR2: MNHEY and SVGAGI. The CDR3 sequence: CASRIGQTYEQYF. CDR3 DNA sequence: TGTGCCAGCAGAATTGGACAGACCTACGAGCAGTACTTC.

The CDR3 nucleotides read TGCGCCAGCAGCTTCGAAGTCGGCACCCAGAACACTGAAGCTTTCTTT. Its protein is CASSFEVGTQNTEAFF. V and J are TRBV5-1 and TRBJ1-1; D unclear. There are 16 residues in the CDR3. Germline V CDR1 and CDR2: SGHRS, YFSETQ. V was clipped by 2 bases and J by 1 base, with 15 bases between them.

This clonotype has more than one count but fewer than ten. This rearrangement joins TRBV10-3 to TRBJ2-2; TRBD2 matches at 10 bases. Trimming cost V 8 bases and J 3 bases; bases outside gene matches: 3. The CDR3 runs to 14 residues. Germline assignment: CDR1 ENHRY and CDR2 SYGVKD. This chain's CDR3 is CAIRGLADTGELFF. The DNA of the CDR3 is TGTGCCATCCGAGGACTAGCGGACACCGGGGAGCTGTTTTTT.

This clonotype was observed a handful of times. The chain has TRBV5-6 and TRBJ2-5; a possible D gene is TRBD2 (5 bases). The length of the CDR3 is 14 residues. V gave up 4 bases and J gave up 5 bases, with 15 bases separating them. Germline V gene data show CDR1 as SGHDT and CDR2 as YYEEEE. CDR3: CASSPPRGAETQYF. The CDR3 DNA follows: TGTGCCAGCAGCCCCCCCCGGGGTGCGGAGACCCAGTACTTC.

This chain links TRBV13 with TRBJ2-7; 7 nucleotides match TRBD2. Germline-derived CDR1 and CDR2 are PRHDT and FYEKMQ (reference sequence). This CDR3 spans 13 amino acids. V lost 6 bases, J lost 3 bases, and 5 bases stayed unmatched. CDR3 region: CASREGRDYEQYF. CDR3 DNA sequence: TGTGCCAGCAGGGAGGGGAGGGACTACGAGCAGTACTTC. Drawing the rest from reference TRBV13 and TRBJ2-7, the complete variable domain is AAGVIQSPRHLIKEKRETATLKCYPIPRHDTVYWYQQGPGQDPQFLISFYEKMQSDKGSIPDRFSAQQFSDYHSELNMSSLELGDSALYFCASREGRDYEQYFGPGTRLTVT.

V and J are TRBV19 and TRBJ2-3; 8 bases match TRBD2. This CDR3 contains 16 residues. Germline CDR1 and CDR2: LNHDA and SQIVND (reference sequence). Trimming took 3 bases from V and 5 from J; bases not matched to a gene: 10. The CDR3 sequence: CASSMSARGGRDTQYF. The CDR3 DNA follows: TGTGCCAGTAGTATGAGTGCCCGGGGGGGAAGAGATACGCAGTATTTT.

V usage is TRBV7-4 and J usage is TRBJ2-2; possible D gene TRBD1, 6 bases. CDR1 is SGHVT and CDR2 is SQSDAQ in the germline V gene. Trimming took 3 bases from V and 5 from J, leaving 16 bases between them. This CDR3 is 16 amino acids long. The DNA for the CDR3 is TGTGCCAGCAGCTTCAGTAACAGGGAACTTACCGGGGAGCTGTTTTTT. Amino acid sequence: CASSFSNRELTGELFF. Full variable domain (outside the CDR3, taken from reference TRBV7-4 and TRBJ2-2): GAGVSQSPRYKVAKRGRDVALRCDSISGHVTLYWYRQTLGQGSEVLTYSQSDAQRDKSGRPSGRFSAERPERSVSTLKIQRTEQGDSAVYLCASSFSNRELTGELFFGEGSRLTVL.

Turning to this clonotype: A read error may be the cause here, since a much bigger clone is one base away. V is TRBV28 and J is TRBJ2-6; no firm D call. The CDR3 runs to 15 residues. CDR1 and CDR2 from the germline V gene are MDHEN and SYDVKM. Trimming removed 6 bases at V and 0 bases at J, with 9 bases between. The CDR3 spells CASRFVDSGANVLTF. As DNA, the CDR3 is TGTGCCAGCAGATTCGTCGACTCTGGGGCCAACGTCCTGACTTTC.

This clonotype has ten or more counts. The J gene is TRBJ2-7, the V gene TRBV12-3 or TRBV12-4, with D possibly being TRBD2 (6 bases). The CDR3 has 13 amino acids. The ends were cut back, 8 bases at V and 2 bases at J, with 13 bases in the middle. The CDR3 coding sequence is TGTGCCAGCGCTCCTGGGGGGACCTACGAGCAGTACTTC. It translates to CASAPGGTYEQYF.

Concerning this clonotype itself: A read error may be the cause here, since a much bigger clone is one base away. V gene TRBV7-2 combines with J gene TRBJ1-5; D is possibly TRBD1 (5 bases). CDR3 length: 15 amino acids. Germline CDR1 reads SGHTA; CDR2 reads FQGNSA. With 4 bases removed from V and 7 bases from J, the gap between germline ends came to 17 bases. This CDR3 reads CASSWWQGGEQPQHF. The CDR3 coding sequence is TGTGCCAGCAGCTGGTGGCAGGGAGGAGAACAGCCCCAGCATTTT. Supplemented by reference TRBV7-2 and TRBJ1-5, the full variable domain reads GAGVSQSPSNKVTEKGKDVELRCDPISGHTALYWYRQSLGQGLEFLIYFQGNSAPDKSGLPSDRFSAERTGGSVSTLTIQRTQQEDSAVYLCASSWWQGGEQPQHFGDGTRLSIL.

The chain recombines TRBV6-2 or TRBV6-3 with TRBJ1-1; no reliable D call. V lost 0 bases, J lost 0 bases, and 11 bases lay in between. Germline CDR1 is MNHEY and CDR2 is SVGEGT. There are 16 residues in the CDR3. The CDR3 reads CASSYSVAYLNTEAFF. The CDR3 bases are TGTGCCAGCAGTTACTCAGTAGCCTATTTGAACACTGAAGCTTTCTTT.

The chain carries TRBV13 and TRBJ2-5; D call uncertain. CDR1 is PRHDT, CDR2 FYEKMQ, per germline (reference sequence). This CDR3 contains 16 residues. Trimming pared 5 bases from V and 1 base from J, leaving 17 bases between. This CDR3 reads CASSLSGESFQETQYF. The CDR3 DNA reads TGTGCCAGCAGCCTTTCTGGCGAGTCCTTCCAAGAGACCCAGTACTTC.

This clonotype came up many times. This chain joins TRBV27 and TRBJ2-7, with D perhaps TRBD1 (6 bases). Trimming pared 5 bases from V and 2 bases from J, leaving 13 bases between. The germline gives CDR1 MNHEY, CDR2 SMNVEV (reference sequence). This CDR3 spans 14 amino acids. CDR3 in amino acids: CASSLIGQTYEQYF. CDR3 DNA: TGTGCCAGCAGTCTCATAGGACAGACCTACGAGCAGTACTTC.

This clonotype came up many times. V gene TRBV7-8 combines with J gene TRBJ1-4; 7 bases map to TRBD1. The trim removed 0 bases at V and 0 bases at J, leaving 1 base unmatched. Germline V gene data show CDR1 as SGHVS and CDR2 as FQNEAQ. The CDR3 has 16 residues. The CDR3 region is CASSLATGATNEKLFF. DNA for the CDR3: TGTGCCAGCAGCTTAGCTACAGGGGCAACTAATGAAAAACTGTTTTTT.

This clonotype has ten or more counts. The gene calls are TRBV12-3 or TRBV12-4 and TRBJ1-5, with 8 bases aligning to TRBD1. The CDR3 runs 16 residues. Trimming at V came to 5 bases and at J to 3 bases, leaving 9 bases not matched to a gene. CDR3: CASSPGQGVLNQPQHF. The DNA of the CDR3 is TGTGCCAGCAGTCCAGGACAGGGAGTCCTCAATCAGCCCCAGCATTTT.

The V gene is TRBV9, the J gene TRBJ2-2; D is possibly TRBD2 (5 bases). The V end was cut by 4 bases, the J end by 3 bases, with 19 bases between. The germline CDR1 and CDR2 sequences are SGDLS and YYNGEE. The CDR3 is made up of 17 amino acids. DNA for the CDR3: TGTGCCAGCAGCTCCCCTAAAGAGGACTCTTACACCGGGGAGCTGTTTTTT. Its translation is CASSSPKEDSYTGELFF.

This clonotype was recorded many times. This chain joins TRBV7-2 and TRBJ1-2; 9 bases agree with TRBD1. The length of the CDR3 is 15 residues. CDR1 and CDR2 from the germline V gene are SGHTA and FQGNSA. The J segment lost 7 bases and the V segment lost 5 bases, leaving 11 bases of the junction unmatched. The CDR3 DNA is TGTGCCAGCAGCCATAACAGGGGGCATTCAGGTGGCTACACCTTC. Residues: CASSHNRGHSGGYTF.

This chain links TRBV4-1 with TRBJ2-7, with TRBD1 matching over 7 bases. V lost 0 bases and J lost 1; bases outside the gene matches: 3. Germline assignment: CDR1 MGHRA and CDR2 YSYEKL. CDR3 length: 15 residues. The CDR3 coding sequence is TGCGCCAGCAGCCAAGAAGGGACAGCTTCCTACGAGCAGTACTTC. It codes for CASSQEGTASYEQYF.

This clonotype appeared many times. The V call is TRBV29-1, the J call TRBJ2-7; maybe TRBD1 (6 bases). Germline V gene lookup returns CDR1 SQVTM and CDR2 ANQGSEA. Trimming took off 6 bases at V and 6 bases at J, with 27 bases between the two ends. The CDR3 contains 16 residues. The CDR3 spells CSVILRGFRTAVEQYF. The CDR3 nucleotides read TGCAGCGTAATTTTGAGGGGGTTCCGGACGGCTGTCGAGCAGTACTTC.

CDR3 nucleotide sequence: TGTGCCAGCCCTCTAGTCGCCAAAAACATTCAGTACTTC. It is translated as CASPLVAKNIQYF. The chain joins TRBV12-3 or TRBV12-4 to TRBJ2-4, with no clear D. The CDR3 length is 13 residues. V lost 8 bases, J lost 1 base, and 9 bases lay in between.

V and J are TRBV5-4 and TRBJ1-1; D gene unclear. CDR1 is SGHNT, CDR2 YYREEE, per germline (reference sequence). V was shortened by 4 bases and J by 8 bases, with 12 bases between the two germline ends. CDR3 length: 12 residues. The CDR3 sequence is CASSHERIEAFF. CDR3 nucleotides: TGTGCCAGCAGCCATGAAAGGATCGAAGCTTTCTTT.